These 29 T cell receptor beta chains share one sample of origin, sequenced in a study of cytomegalovirus exposure and HLA in healthy donors. The PCR employed 60 Vbeta primers together with 13 Jbeta primers. TCRdb keeps only in-frame clones here, not all; method: immunoSEQ multiplex PCR. This sample has 170,000 or so clones, with around 77% found just once. Sequenced: PBMCs. These receptors were obtained from a man in his sixties in good health and CMV-seronegative.

The chain employs TRBV5-4 and TRBJ2-7; maybe TRBD2 (7 bases). Per the germline V gene, CDR1 is SGHNT and CDR2 is YYREEE (reference sequence). The CDR3 extends over 13 amino acids. Trimming pared 2 bases from V and 6 bases from J, leaving 12 bases between. The CDR3 nucleotides read TGTGCCAGCAGCTTATGGGGGGGCGGCGAGCAGTACTTC. Its translation is CASSLWGGGEQYF.

The chain uses TRBV11-2 and TRBJ2-3; TRBD2 aligns across 7 bases. This CDR3 is 16 amino acids long. Germline-derived CDR1 and CDR2 are SGHAT and FQNNGV. V gave up 5 bases and J gave up 4 bases; unmatched junction bases: 12. For the CDR3, the DNA is TGTGCCAGCAGCGCGACTAGCCTCGTCAGTTCAGATACGCAGTATTTT. Its translation: CASSATSLVSSDTQYF.

The chain combines TRBV2 with TRBJ1-1, with a possible D match to TRBD1 (6 bases). Germline CDR1 is SNHLY and CDR2 is FYNNEI. V was cut by 10 bases and J by 4 bases, with 10 bases left in between. This CDR3 is built from 11 residues. Here the CDR3 DNA reads TGTGCCAACCCGGACAGCACTGAAGCTTTCTTT. It is translated as CANPDSTEAFF.

This clone was detected once. This chain connects TRBV27 to TRBJ1-2; D is ambiguous. This CDR3 spans 13 amino acids. Germline-derived CDR1 and CDR2 are MNHEY and SMNVEV (reference sequence). The V end was cut by 4 bases, the J end by 7 bases, with 13 bases between. CDR3 in DNA: TGTGCCAGCAGTTCTCCTGGACGGGGTGGCTACACCTTC. This gives the protein CASSSPGRGGYTF.

The chain joins TRBV7-9 to TRBJ2-5; possibly TRBD1 for D (6 bases). Trimming took 1 base from V and 0 from J, leaving 6 bases between them. CDR1 SEHNR and CDR2 FQNEAQ come from the germline V gene (reference sequence). This CDR3 has 14 residues. CDR3 in amino acids: CASSLGQDQETQYF. DNA of the CDR3: TGTGCCAGCAGCTTAGGACAGGACCAAGAGACCCAGTACTTC. Full variable domain (missing parts from reference TRBV7-9 and TRBJ2-5): DTGVSQNPRHKITKRGQNVTFRCDPISEHNRLYWYRQTLGQGPEFLTYFQNEAQLEKSRLLSDRFSAERPKGSFSTLEIQRTEQGDSAMYLCASSLGQDQETQYFGPGTRLLVL.

This chain joins TRBV18 and TRBJ1-2, with D possibly TRBD1 on 6 matching bases. The CDR3 sequence is 14 residues long. V was cut by 3 bases and J by 4 bases, with 12 bases left in between. Germline CDR1 reads KGHSH; CDR2 reads LQKENI. CDR3 nucleotides: TGTGCCAGCTCACCGGGGGGGCAGTTCTATGGCTACACCTTC. It specifies CASSPGGQFYGYTF.

This chain joins TRBV7-8 and TRBJ1-1, with 7 bases matching TRBD1. Germline values: CDR1 SGHVS, CDR2 FQNEAQ. The CDR3 consists of 16 residues. Trimming removed 5 bases from V and 5 bases from J; junction bases left unmatched: 14. The CDR3 region has the DNA TGTGCCAGCAGCCGCGGTAGGACAGGCGGGCCAACTGAAGCTTTCTTT. This sequence encodes CASSRGRTGGPTEAFF.

The rearrangement links TRBV5-1 to TRBJ2-1; the D is unclear. Germline lookup yields CDR1 SGHRS and CDR2 YFSETQ. V shed 6 bases and J shed 8 bases, with 15 bases lying between them. There are 13 residues in the CDR3. CDR3 sequence: CASKVVFTDEQFF. The CDR3, as DNA: TGCGCCAGCAAAGTGGTTTTTACGGATGAGCAGTTCTTC.

The V gene is TRBV7-6, the J gene TRBJ2-1; D gene ambiguous. This CDR3 has 14 amino acids. V was pared by 1 base and J by 3 bases, with 7 bases between. Germline V gene sequence: CDR1 SGHVS, CDR2 FNYEAQ. In nucleotides, the CDR3 is TGTGCCAGCAGCTTAGGGGCAGTCTACAATGAGCAGTTCTTC. Translation gives CASSLGAVYNEQFF.

The V and J genes are TRBV5-6 and TRBJ2-3; 7 nucleotides agree with TRBD2. The CDR3 runs to 16 residues. Trimming cost V 4 bases and J 2 bases; bases outside gene matches: 10. The germline gives CDR1 SGHDT, CDR2 YYEEEE. The CDR3 DNA reads TGTGCCAGCAGCCTACCAGCGGGATCCCCCACAGATACGCAGTATTTT. It encodes CASSLPAGSPTDTQYF.

The chain is built from TRBV6-1 and TRBJ2-7; 7 nucleotides line up with TRBD1. Losses at the gene ends were 6 bases for V and 3 bases for J; bases not matched to a gene: 8. The CDR3 contains 14 residues. Germline V gene lookup returns CDR1 MNHNS and CDR2 SASEGT. DNA of the CDR3: TGTGCCAGCAGCGTGGGGACAGATATCTACGAGCAGTACTTC. Its translation is CASSVGTDIYEQYF.

The chain couples TRBV18 to TRBJ2-7; 7 bases align to TRBD1. Germline CDR1 KGHSH, CDR2 LQKENI. Germline trimming cut 6 bases from V and 6 bases from J; bases unmatched to any gene: 14. CDR3 size: 15 residues. CDR3 sequence reads: CASSQRQGAPFEQYF. DNA for the CDR3: TGTGCCAGCTCCCAAAGACAGGGTGCCCCTTTCGAGCAGTACTTC.

The chain has TRBV19 and TRBJ2-1; D is unresolved. V was pared by 3 bases and J by 0 bases, with 9 bases between. Germline V gene lookup returns CDR1 LNHDA and CDR2 SQIVND (reference sequence). The CDR3 runs 15 residues. The CDR3 sequence: CASSMIRSSYNEQFF. In DNA, the CDR3 is TGTGCCAGTAGTATGATTCGGAGCTCCTACAATGAGCAGTTCTTC.

The chain has TRBV9 and TRBJ1-6, with D perhaps matching TRBD1 (6 bases). The V end was cut by 7 bases, the J end by 9 bases, with 11 bases between. The CDR3 has 12 residues. The V gene's germline CDR1 is SGDLS and CDR2 YYNGEE. CDR3 sequence (DNA): TGTGCCAGCGGGGACAACATTTCACCCCTCCACTTT. Protein: CASGDNISPLHF.

This clone has more than one count but fewer than ten. The chain has TRBV11-1 and TRBJ2-5; D may be TRBD1 (6 bases). This CDR3 region has 14 residues. V lost 4 bases to trimming and J lost 5 bases, with 14 bases between them. CDR1 is SGHAT, CDR2 FQDESV, per germline (reference sequence). Here the CDR3 DNA reads TGTGCCAGCAGCTCTAGACAGGCCGTTGAGACCCAGTACTTC. This codes for CASSSRQAVETQYF.

The rearrangement joins TRBV7-9 to TRBJ1-2; D uncertain. The CDR3 has 12 residues. The V end lost 5 bases, the J end lost 3 bases, and 7 bases lay between the germline ends. Germline CDR1 reads SEHNR; CDR2 reads FQNEAQ (reference sequence). As DNA, the CDR3 is TGTGCCAGCAGCAGGCAGGACTATGGCTACACCTTC. Translating it yields CASSRQDYGYTF.

Only a few counts were recorded for this clone. The chain uses TRBV6-1 and TRBJ2-5, with 14 positions matching TRBD2. From germline, CDR1 is MNHNS and CDR2 SASEGT. V dropped 6 bases and J dropped 4; count of bases not matched to a gene: 1. The CDR3 has 14 amino acids. The CDR3 region is CASRGLAGVETQYF. CDR3 DNA sequence: TGTGCCAGCAGGGGACTAGCGGGGGTAGAGACCCAGTACTTC.

The chain recombines TRBV10-1 with TRBJ2-7; maybe TRBD2 (5 bases). With 2 bases removed from V and 2 bases from J, the gap between germline ends came to 16 bases. The CDR3 length is 16 residues. Germline CDR1 reads WNHNN; CDR2 reads SYGVQD (reference sequence). CDR3 region: CASSEGRERETYEQYF. For the CDR3, the DNA is TGCGCCAGCAGTGAGGGACGGGAAAGAGAGACCTACGAGCAGTACTTC.

The chain carries TRBV19 and TRBJ1-6, with D perhaps TRBD1 (5 bases). V lost 4 bases, J lost 5 bases, and 15 bases lay in between. Germline CDR1 is LNHDA and CDR2 is SQIVND (reference sequence). This CDR3 contains 16 residues. DNA of the CDR3: TGTGCCAGTAGTACCGACAGAGACGTGGATAATTCACCCCTCCACTTT. Translated: CASSTDRDVDNSPLHF.

The CDR3 loop reads CASTGGVEQYF. In DNA form, the CDR3 reads TGTGCCAGCACCGGTGGAGTAGAGCAGTACTTC. V is TRBV11-2 and J is TRBJ2-7; no clear D gene. The V gene lost 7 bases and the J gene lost 7 bases, with 11 bases spanning the gap. CDR1 and CDR2 (germline): SGHAT, FQNNGV. The CDR3 loop spans 11 amino acids.

The V gene is TRBV5-1, the J gene TRBJ2-5; the D is unclear. The germline gives CDR1 SGHRS, CDR2 YFSETQ. CDR3 length: 15 residues. The ends were cut back, 0 bases at V and 2 bases at J, with 11 bases in the middle. CDR3 amino acids: CASSLERVPQETQYF. CDR3 bases: TGCGCCAGCAGCTTGGAACGGGTGCCACAAGAGACCCAGTACTTC.

This chain links TRBV28 with TRBJ2-1; D perhaps matches TRBD2 (6 bases). CDR3 length equals 16 residues. Trimming left V 1 base short and J 8 bases short, with 18 bases between. Per the germline V gene, CDR1 is MDHEN and CDR2 is SYDVKM. CDR3 DNA: TGTGCCAGCAGTTTATCGTCCAGCATGACGGGAGATGAGCAGTTCTTC. As protein: CASSLSSSMTGDEQFF. Combining the CDR3 with reference TRBV28 and TRBJ2-1 gives the whole variable domain DVKVTQSSRYLVKRTGEKVFLECVQDMDHENMFWYRQDPGLGLRLIYFSYDVKMKEKGDIPEGYSVSREKKERFSLILESASTNQTSMYLCASSLSSSMTGDEQFFGPGTRLTVL.

This rearrangement joins TRBV19 to TRBJ2-2; tentatively, D is TRBD2 (6 bases). Germline V CDR1 and CDR2: LNHDA, SQIVND (reference sequence). Trimming pared 4 bases from V and 1 base from J, leaving 13 bases between. This CDR3 has 16 residues. The CDR3 sequence: CASSTTRTMNTGELFF. The DNA of the CDR3 is TGTGCCAGTAGTACGACCCGGACTATGAACACCGGGGAGCTGTTTTTT.

The rearrangement joins TRBV5-6 to TRBJ2-2, with D possibly matching TRBD1 (6 bases). The germline V gene has CDR1 SGHDT and CDR2 YYEEEE. Trimming stripped 4 bases from V and 4 bases from J, with 14 bases between. The CDR3 totals 15 residues. The CDR3 sequence is CASSAAGVSTGELFF. CDR3 in DNA: TGTGCCAGCAGCGCGGCAGGGGTCAGCACCGGGGAGCTGTTTTTT.

The rearrangement links TRBV27 to TRBJ2-6; 9 nucleotides match TRBD2. V shed 7 bases, J shed 0 bases, and the junction held 4 bases outside the gene matches. CDR3 length: 16 residues. Germline V gene lookup returns CDR1 MNHEY and CDR2 SMNVEV (reference sequence). CDR3 amino acids: CASNTSGFSGANVLTF. The DNA for the CDR3 is TGTGCCAGCAACACTAGCGGGTTCTCTGGGGCCAACGTCCTGACTTTC.

The chain combines TRBV15 with TRBJ2-1; TRBD2 agrees at 8 bases. From germline, CDR1 is LNHNV and CDR2 YYDKDF (reference sequence). The CDR3 length is 15 residues. V trimming: 1 base; J trimming: 9 bases; junction bases outside the gene matches: 8. This CDR3 reads CATSRGGGGRVEQFF. Here the CDR3 DNA reads TGTGCCACCAGCAGAGGTGGCGGGGGGCGGGTTGAGCAGTTCTTC.

The chain joins TRBV5-4 to TRBJ1-5; possible D gene TRBD1, 6 bases. Germline assignment: CDR1 SGHNT and CDR2 YYREEE (reference sequence). The CDR3 loop spans 14 amino acids. Trimming took 4 bases from V and 3 from J, leaving 11 bases between them. CDR3 DNA: TGTGCCAGCAGCCGAGGGGGTGACAATCAGCCCCAGCATTTT. Its translation is CASSRGGDNQPQHF.

The chain carries TRBV12-5 and TRBJ2-2, with D possibly TRBD1 on 5 matching bases. V was cut by 0 bases and J by 4 bases, with 12 bases left in between. This CDR3 spans 16 amino acids. Looked up from germline, CDR1 is LGHNT and CDR2 is FRNRAP. CDR3 protein: CASGLVGLGVTGELFF. The DNA of the CDR3 is TGTGCTAGTGGTTTGGTAGGGCTAGGGGTCACCGGGGAGCTGTTTTTT.

The V and J genes are TRBV12-2 and TRBJ2-7; the table's D call TRBD1 went unverified against the DNA. TRBV12-2 corresponds to a pseudogene. This CDR3 has 15 residues. This chain's CDR3 is CASRFDRDRYYEQYF. In DNA, the CDR3 is TGTGCAAGTCGCTTCGACCGGGACAGATACTACGAGCAGTACTTC.